These 14 T cell receptor beta chains share one sample of origin, sequenced in a study of T cells after yellow fever vaccination. MiXCR was run by TCRdb on the 5' RACE reads, yielding one entry per CDR3 protein. The sample lists 250,000 to 400,000 distinct CDR3 sequences, over 4% occurring once. Specimen: PBMCs, collected 5 days after the yellow fever booster vaccination. These receptors were collected from a man aged 18 to 29 who received the YFV17D yellow fever vaccine.

V usage is TRBV6-6 and J usage is TRBJ1-5; a possible D gene is TRBD1 (5 bases). V was clipped by 5 bases and J by 3 bases, with 11 bases between them. This CDR3 has 14 amino acids. Germline CDR1 MNHNY, CDR2 SVGAGI (reference sequence). The CDR3 DNA is TGTGCCAGCAGTCCGTCGGACAACAATCAGCCCCAGCATTTT. It translates to CASSPSDNNQPQHF.

The rearrangement links TRBV12-3 or TRBV12-4 to TRBJ2-3, with D unclear. CDR3 length: 16 residues. V lost 4 bases to trimming and J lost 5 bases, with 19 bases between them. The CDR3: CASSSGFGLDGDTQYF. CDR3 nucleotide sequence: TGTGCCAGCAGTTCTGGGTTCGGCCTAGACGGAGATACGCAGTATTTT.

In its sample, this clonotype was seen many times. The junction shows a germline mismatch at one end, possibly a read error. The rearrangement links TRBV25-1 to TRBJ1-1; D is unresolved. CDR1 MGHDK and CDR2 SYGVNS come from the germline V gene. CDR3 size: 12 residues. DNA of the CDR3: TGTGCCAGCAGTGAACCTTGGGAGCCGAGTATCTTT. Protein: CASSEPWEPSIF.

In its sample, this clonotype was seen many times. The V and J genes are TRBV10-3 and TRBJ2-7; D perhaps matches TRBD2 (6 bases). This CDR3 region has 15 residues. The V end lost 0 bases, the J end lost 2 bases, and 11 bases lay between the germline ends. Per the germline V gene, CDR1 is ENHRY and CDR2 is SYGVKD. CDR3 DNA sequence: TGTGCCATCAGTGAGTCGCGGGGCCCGACCTACGAGCAGTACTTC. Translating it yields CAISESRGPTYEQYF.

This clonotype was found many times. V and J are TRBV7-6 and TRBJ2-2; D not resolved. The CDR3 is made up of 13 amino acids. Trimming took 7 bases from V and 1 from J, leaving 7 bases between them. From germline, CDR1 is SGHVS and CDR2 FNYEAQ. CDR3 loop: CASTLGNTGELFF. The CDR3 nucleotides read TGTGCCAGCACTCTCGGGAACACCGGGGAGCTGTTTTTT.

This clonotype was seen many times. V and J are TRBV20-1 and TRBJ1-5; D may be TRBD1 (6 bases). Germline CDR1 is DFQATT and CDR2 is SNEGSKA (reference sequence). The germline V and J ends were trimmed by 4 bases and 5 bases, with 15 bases remaining between them. CDR3 length: 14 amino acids. This CDR3 reads CSANHRDTHQPQHF. DNA of the CDR3: TGCAGTGCTAACCACCGGGACACCCATCAGCCCCAGCATTTT.

This clonotype came up many times. This chain connects TRBV10-3 to TRBJ2-2, with 8 nucleotides matching TRBD1. The length of the CDR3 is 15 residues. The V segment lost 7 bases and the J segment 1 base; nucleotides outside the gene matches: 5. The germline V gene has CDR1 ENHRY and CDR2 SYGVKD. The CDR3 bases are TGTGCCATCACTGATGGGACAGGGAACACCGGGGAGCTGTTTTTT. Protein product: CAITDGTGNTGELFF.

This clonotype has a handful of counts. The rearrangement links TRBV20-1 to TRBJ2-5; the D gene is possibly TRBD2 (6 bases). V dropped 1 base and J dropped 5 bases, with 17 bases sitting between them. The CDR3 is made up of 15 amino acids. Germline CDR1 reads DFQATT; CDR2 reads SNEGSKA (reference sequence). The CDR3 DNA reads as TGCAGTGCTAGAGCCCGGGGGAAAATTGGGGAGACCCAGTACTTC. It translates to CSARARGKIGETQYF.

The gene calls are TRBV7-3 and TRBJ2-3, with D possibly being TRBD2 (6 bases). Germline V gives CDR1 SGHTA, CDR2 FQGTGA. The CDR3 spans 16 residues. The V end was cut by 2 bases, the J end by 7 bases, with 19 bases between. This CDR3 is CASSLDAGGALNTQYF. The DNA for the CDR3 is TGTGCCAGCAGCTTAGATGCCGGGGGAGCGCTTAATACGCAGTATTTT.

The chain is built from TRBV2 and TRBJ1-6; no reliable D call. CDR1 is SNHLY and CDR2 is FYNNEI in the germline V gene. The CDR3 has 16 amino acids. The germline V and J ends were trimmed by 10 bases and 9 bases, with 25 bases remaining between them. CDR3 sequence reads: CATSPQTVVSFSPLHF. CDR3 in DNA: TGTGCCACCAGCCCCCAAACCGTCGTGAGTTTTTCACCCCTCCACTTT.

This clonotype has a count of ten or more. V gene TRBV11-2 combines with J gene TRBJ2-5; D not resolved. The germline V gene encodes CDR1 SGHAT and CDR2 FQNNGV. V was clipped by 5 bases and J by 4 bases, with 17 bases between them. The CDR3 length is 15 residues. The CDR3 DNA reads as TGTGCCAGCAGCCCACTCCGGCCTGTAATAGAGACCCAGTACTTC. This codes for CASSPLRPVIETQYF.

V usage is TRBV4-2 and J usage is TRBJ2-1; the match to TRBD2 covers 7 bases. The CDR3 length is 16 residues. J gave up 0 bases and V 1 base, and 3 bases lay outside the gene matches. From germline, CDR1 is LGHNA and CDR2 YNFKEQ. The CDR3 loop reads CASSQGGGSSYNEQFF. CDR3 sequence (DNA): TGTGCCAGCAGCCAAGGGGGGGGAAGCTCCTACAATGAGCAGTTCTTC.

This clonotype was seen many times. V and J are TRBV21-1 and TRBJ1-4. TRBV21-1 is classified as a pseudogene. This CDR3 spans 11 amino acids. The chain's CDR3 is CASTTNEKLFF. The CDR3 DNA is TGTGCCAGCACAACTAATGAAAAACTGTTTTTT.

The genes are TRBV7-2 and TRBJ1-3, with D perhaps TRBD1 (6 bases). Trimming cost V 6 bases and J 1 base, with 13 bases left between them. The CDR3 spans 15 residues. Germline values: CDR1 SGHTA, CDR2 FQGNSA. CDR3 sequence reads: CASRQKGVSGNTIYF. CDR3 coding DNA: TGTGCCAGCAGACAGAAGGGGGTTTCTGGAAACACCATATATTTT.